The rows below give T cell receptor beta chains drawn from one sample of a study of T cell repertoires in cytomegalovirus infection. What these receptors recognize is not known. TCRdb recomputed calls from the reads with MiXCR, one row per CDR3 protein. The repertoire holds about 110,000 distinct CDR3 sequences, with less than 30% as singletons. The sample in question was CD8+ T cells from cultured PBMCs, obtained from culture after CMV antigen stimulation. These receptors all stem from a human donor in good health (CMV status not recorded). Some clones in this sample may be carry-over from other donors' samples. CDR3s leave out the opening cysteine and the closing phenylalanine or tryptophan. The order of the fields is J gene, V gene, CDR3 protein.

TRBJ2-1 TRBV5-6 ASSLGENEQF
TRBJ2-7 TRBV2 ATYTYEQY
TRBJ1-1 TRBV5-1 ASSFGGNTEAF
TRBJ1-2 TRBV9 ASSTGGGWNYGYT
TRBJ2-1 TRBV20-1 SASLGFSYNEQF
TRBJ2-7 TRBV7-9 ASSRTGEQY
TRBJ2-1 TRBV7-2 ASSFLVGDYLETQF
TRBJ1-1 TRBV7-4 ASSPGGGGRMNTEAF
TRBJ2-5 TRBV20-1 SATSLAGDQETQY
TRBJ2-7 TRBV7-9 ASSSVRGTYEQY
TRBJ2-1 TRBV28 ASSLLGGGRVDEQF
TRBJ2-7 TRBV7-9 ASSLEGRISYEQY